This TCR beta chain was obtained from a study of metastatic and nonmetastatic thyroid tumors. Across the study: Repertoires from blood and tumor or nodule tissue of malignant and benign thyroid patients were compared. Study observations and caveats: Across blood and tumor, TCR beta diversity in malignant thyroid tumors was reportedly significantly higher than in benign nodules.

With MiXCR, TCRdb reprocessed the PCR reads. The sample lists 30,000 or so clones; around 20% were seen once. This clone has ten or more counts. Its target is not known. Germline V gives CDR1 LGHDT, CDR2 YNNKEL (reference sequence). With 0 bases clipped from V and 6 bases from J, the junction kept 11 bases outside the gene matches. The CDR3 is made up of 17 amino acids. Thyroid surgery was preceded by no treatment in any patient. This chain uses TRBV3-1 with TRBJ1-2, with 9 nucleotides matching TRBD1. The clonotype originates from a female donor with papillary thyroid cancer or a benign thyroid nodule (not recorded which). Some clones in this sample may be carry-over from other donors' samples. The sequenced sample was blood. The CDR3 loop reads CASSQDLGDREVDGYTF. In DNA, the CDR3 is TGTGCCAGCAGCCAAGATCTGGGGGACAGGGAAGTGGATGGCTACACCTTC.